These 3 T cell receptor beta chains came from one sample sequenced in a study of blood T cell repertoires in COVID-19. The method was immunoSEQ multiplex PCR; TCRdb's version includes in-frame clones alone and lacks a portion of them. The sample holds around 100,000 clones, about three quarters seen once. What was sequenced was peripheral blood. The receptors were gathered from an elderly man with acute or convalescent COVID-19.

The rearrangement uses TRBV29-1 and TRBJ1-4; 12 nucleotides match TRBD1. The CDR3 runs 14 residues. J was trimmed by 2 bases and V by 6 bases; bases with no gene match: 1. In germline, CDR1 is SQVTM, CDR2 ANQGSEA. As DNA, the CDR3 is TGCAGCGTGGGACAGGGGGCGACTAATGAAAAACTGTTTTTT. Encoded protein: CSVGQGATNEKLFF.

CDR3 DNA sequence: TGTGCCAGCACCGTCGGACAGGGGAGGAGCACTGAAGCTTTCTTT. This gives the protein CASTVGQGRSTEAFF. J is TRBJ1-1 and V is TRBV2; 9 nucleotides align to TRBD1. The CDR3 has 15 amino acids. The ends lost 7 bases at V and 4 bases at J; junction bases unmatched: 10. Looked up from germline, CDR1 is SNHLY and CDR2 is FYNNEI.

V gene TRBV7-8 combines with J gene TRBJ1-5; D is undetermined. The CDR3 is 13 amino acids. Germline V gene sequence: CDR1 SGHVS, CDR2 FQNEAQ. V gave up 2 bases and J gave up 4 bases, with 6 bases separating them. This CDR3 reads CASSLNANQPQHF. DNA of the CDR3: TGTGCCAGCAGCTTAAATGCGAATCAGCCCCAGCATTTT.